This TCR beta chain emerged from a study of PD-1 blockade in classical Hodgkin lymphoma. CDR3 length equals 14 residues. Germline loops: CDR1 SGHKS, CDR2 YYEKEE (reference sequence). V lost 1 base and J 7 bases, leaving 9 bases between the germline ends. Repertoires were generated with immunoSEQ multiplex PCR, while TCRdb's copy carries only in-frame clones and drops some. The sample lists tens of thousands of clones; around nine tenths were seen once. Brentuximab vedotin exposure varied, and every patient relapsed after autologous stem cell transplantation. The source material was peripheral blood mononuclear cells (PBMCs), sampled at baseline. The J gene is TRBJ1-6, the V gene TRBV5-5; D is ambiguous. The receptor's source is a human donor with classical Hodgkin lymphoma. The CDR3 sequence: CASSLFGENSPLHF. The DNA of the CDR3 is TGTGCCAGCAGCTTGTTCGGGGAGAATTCACCCCTCCACTTT.